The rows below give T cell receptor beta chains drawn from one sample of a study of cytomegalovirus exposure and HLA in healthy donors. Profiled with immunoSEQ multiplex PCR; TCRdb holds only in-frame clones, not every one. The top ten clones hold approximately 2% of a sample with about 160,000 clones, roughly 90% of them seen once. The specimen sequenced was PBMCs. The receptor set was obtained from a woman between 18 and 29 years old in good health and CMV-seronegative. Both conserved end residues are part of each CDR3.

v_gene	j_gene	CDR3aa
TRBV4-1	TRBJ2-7	CASRDRRNYEQYF
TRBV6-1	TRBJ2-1	CASSGTGGLAGDNEQFF
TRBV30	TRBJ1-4	CAWSSLGEKLFF
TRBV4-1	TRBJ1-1	CASSQTMNTEAFF
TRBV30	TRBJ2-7	CAWSPSGTYYEQYF
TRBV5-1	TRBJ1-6	CASSLQGGLNNSPLHF
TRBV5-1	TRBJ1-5	CASSLESGNQPQHF
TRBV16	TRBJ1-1	CASSQPPPGTGVASTEAFF
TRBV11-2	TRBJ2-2	CASSPQGATGELFF
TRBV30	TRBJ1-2	CAWSVRGAEYVYYGYTF
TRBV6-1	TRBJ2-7	CASSPTGLDYEQYF
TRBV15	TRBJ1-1	CATSRYGRERTEAFF
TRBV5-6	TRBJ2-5	CASSGTSGRAWETQYF
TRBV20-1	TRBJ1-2	CSARRDYGYTF
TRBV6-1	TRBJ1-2	CASNPGQGLFYGYTF
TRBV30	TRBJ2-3	CAWSSTSGALGDTQYF
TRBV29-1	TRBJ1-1	CSVAGGRTEAFF
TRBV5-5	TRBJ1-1	CASSFQVGDTEAFF
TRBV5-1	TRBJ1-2	CASSSTGTAINYGYTF
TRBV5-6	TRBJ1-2	CASSRRIRDGGDYTF
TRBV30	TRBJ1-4	CAWRTGGVKLFF
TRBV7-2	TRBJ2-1	CASSFPLAGGRNEQFF
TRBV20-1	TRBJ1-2	CSAAEAGYTF
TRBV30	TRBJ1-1	CAWSDGTGNTEAFF
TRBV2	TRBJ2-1	CASATGGNYNEQFF
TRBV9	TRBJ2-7	CASSERTSGYEQYF
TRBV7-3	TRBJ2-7	CASSVHMTSSGSTFPYEQYF
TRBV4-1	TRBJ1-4	CASSQTTGEKLFF
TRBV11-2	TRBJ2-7	CASSLTPGSSYEQYF
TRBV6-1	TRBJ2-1	CASSEALRQGEQFF
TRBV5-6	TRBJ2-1	CASSPVWGRDRNEQFF
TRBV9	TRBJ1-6	CASSEQGSNSPLHF
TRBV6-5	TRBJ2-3	CASSYFSGSTDTQYF
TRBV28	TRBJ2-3	CASKLLAETSTDTQYF
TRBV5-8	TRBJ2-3	CASVPGSPLTDTQYF
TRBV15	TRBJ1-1	CATSGTGMNTEAFF
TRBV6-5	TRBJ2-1	CASSYSERESYNEQFF
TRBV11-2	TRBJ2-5	CASSLDLQETQYF
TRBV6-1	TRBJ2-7	CASSGSGDFYEQYF
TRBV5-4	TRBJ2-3	CASSALTGYTDTQYF
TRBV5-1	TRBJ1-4	CASSLGQGNEKLFF
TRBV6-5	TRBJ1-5	CASRPQGALDQPQHF
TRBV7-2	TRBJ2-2	CASSLGQGGYGELFF
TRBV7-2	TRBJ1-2	CASSLGGTGPYGYTF
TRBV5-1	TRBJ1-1	CASSPGGGDTEAFF
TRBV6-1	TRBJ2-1	CASSEEETGGNEQFF